This TCR beta chain derives from a study of T cells after yellow fever vaccination. Looking at the study overall: Preparing low-cell-number fractions relied on SMART-Seq v4 Ultra Low Input.

TCRdb called the 5' RACE reads again in MiXCR, with one record for every CDR3 protein. The sample yields about 370,000 distinct CDR3 sequences, around a tenth seen once. Study results and caveats: Detected again after the booster were most primary-vaccination clones, at 95% to 96% CD4 and about 90% CD8.

Trimming took 3 bases from V and 1 from J, leaving 9 bases between them. CDR3 length: 14 residues. Germline CDR1 is SGHAT and CDR2 is FQDESV (reference sequence). This clonotype was counted at least ten times. The antigen is not known. The chain joins TRBV11-1 to TRBJ1-1, with D possibly being TRBD1 (5 bases). This TCR derives from a man aged 18-30 years who received the YFV17D yellow fever vaccine. Material: PBMCs, obtained on the day of the first yellow fever vaccination. The CDR3, as DNA: TGTGCCAGCAGCTTCGGGACGGCGAACACTGAAGCTTTCTTT. This translates into CASSFGTANTEAFF.